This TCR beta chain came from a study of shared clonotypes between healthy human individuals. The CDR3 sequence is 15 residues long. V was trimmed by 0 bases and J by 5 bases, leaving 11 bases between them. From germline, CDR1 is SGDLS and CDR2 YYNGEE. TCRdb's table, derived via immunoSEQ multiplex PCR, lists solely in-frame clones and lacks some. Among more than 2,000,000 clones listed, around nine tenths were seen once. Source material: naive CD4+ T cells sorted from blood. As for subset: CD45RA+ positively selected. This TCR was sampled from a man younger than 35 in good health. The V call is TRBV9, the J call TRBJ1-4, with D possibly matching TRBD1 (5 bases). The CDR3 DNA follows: TGTGCCAGCAGCGTAGGATGGGGGTCGAATGAAAAACTGTTTTTT. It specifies CASSVGWGSNEKLFF. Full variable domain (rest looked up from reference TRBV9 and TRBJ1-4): DSGVTQTPKHLITATGQRVTLRCSPRSGDLSVYWYQQSLDQGLQFLIQYYNGEERAKGNILERFSAQQFPDLHSELNLSSLELGDSALYFCASSVGWGSNEKLFFGSGTQLSVL.